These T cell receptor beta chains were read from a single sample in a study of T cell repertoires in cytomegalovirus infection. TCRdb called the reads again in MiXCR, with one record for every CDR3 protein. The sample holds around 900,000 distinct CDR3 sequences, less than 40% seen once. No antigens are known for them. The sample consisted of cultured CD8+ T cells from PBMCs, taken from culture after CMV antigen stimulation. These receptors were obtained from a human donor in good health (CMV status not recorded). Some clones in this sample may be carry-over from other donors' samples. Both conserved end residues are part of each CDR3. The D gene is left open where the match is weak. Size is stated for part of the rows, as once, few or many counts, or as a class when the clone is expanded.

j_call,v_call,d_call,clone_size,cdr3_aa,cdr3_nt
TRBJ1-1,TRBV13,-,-,CASSLGPPGGTEAFF,TGTGCCAGCAGCTTAGGGCCTCCTGGGGGCACTGAAGCTTTCTTT
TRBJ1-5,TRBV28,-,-,CASTLVREHNQPQHF,TGTGCCAGCACGTTGGTGAGGGAGCACAATCAGCCCCAGCATTTT
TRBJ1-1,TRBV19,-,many,CASSLNPGSATEAFF,TGTGCCAGTAGTCTCAATCCAGGGTCGGCCACTGAAGCTTTCTTT
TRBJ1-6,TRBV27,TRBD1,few,CASRQTGNSPLHF,TGTGCCAGCAGACAGACAGGGAATTCACCCCTCCACTTT
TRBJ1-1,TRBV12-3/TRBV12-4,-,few,CASSPGPDFTEAFF,TGTGCCAGCAGTCCAGGACCCGATTTCACTGAAGCTTTCTTT
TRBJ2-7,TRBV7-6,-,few,CASSRRQSYEQYF,TGTGCCAGCAGCAGGCGACAGTCCTACGAGCAGTACTTC
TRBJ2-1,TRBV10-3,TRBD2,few,CAISESSLAGGDNEQFF,TGTGCCATCAGTGAGTCTTCTCTAGCGGGGGGGGACAATGAGCAGTTCTTC
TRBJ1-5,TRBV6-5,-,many,CASSLGRQSDQPQHF,TGTGCCAGCAGTCTGGGACGGCAAAGCGATCAGCCCCAGCATTTT
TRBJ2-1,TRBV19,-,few,CASSIAAGGAYNEQFF,TGTGCCAGTAGTATAGCCGCAGGGGGGGCCTACAATGAGCAGTTCTTC
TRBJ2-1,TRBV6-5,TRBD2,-,CASSYGTSGGYSYNEQFF,TGTGCCAGCAGTTACGGGACTAGCGGGGGGTACTCCTACAATGAGCAGTTCTTC
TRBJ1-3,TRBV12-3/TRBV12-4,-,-,CASSLATEGFGNTIYF,TGTGCCAGCAGTTTAGCTACCGAGGGATTTGGAAACACCATATATTTT
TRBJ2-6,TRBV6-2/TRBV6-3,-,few,CASSYSGVTGANVLTF,TGTGCCAGCAGTTACTCGGGTGTGACTGGGGCCAACGTCCTGACTTTC
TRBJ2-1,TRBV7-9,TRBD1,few,CASSSVGQIYNEQFF,TGTGCCAGCAGCTCCGTGGGACAGATCTACAATGAGCAGTTCTTC
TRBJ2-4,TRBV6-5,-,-,CASSFDSKNIQYF,TGTGCCAGCAGTTTCGACAGTAAAAACATTCAGTACTTC
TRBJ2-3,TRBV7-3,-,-,CASREKVTSTDTQYF,TGTGCCAGCAGGGAAAAGGTCACTAGCACAGATACGCAGTATTTT
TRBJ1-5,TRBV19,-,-,CASSMGGLSQPQHF,TGTGCCAGTAGTATGGGGGGATTGAGTCAGCCCCAGCATTTT
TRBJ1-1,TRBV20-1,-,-,CSARNLQMNTEAFF,TGCAGTGCTAGAAATCTCCAAATGAACACTGAAGCTTTCTTT
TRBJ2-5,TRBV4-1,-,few,CASSQDMEETQYF,TGCGCCAGCAGCCAAGATATGGAAGAGACCCAGTACTTC
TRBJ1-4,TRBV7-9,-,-,CASSLGPQKPNEKLFF,TGTGCCAGCAGCTTAGGCCCACAGAAGCCTAATGAAAAACTGTTTTTT
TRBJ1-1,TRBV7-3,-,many,CASSLVRQRNTEAFF,TGTGCCAGCAGCTTAGTCAGACAGAGGAACACTGAAGCTTTCTTT
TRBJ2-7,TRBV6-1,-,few,CASSEAKGGLSYEQYF,TGTGCCAGCAGTGAAGCAAAGGGCGGCCTCTCCTACGAGCAGTACTTC
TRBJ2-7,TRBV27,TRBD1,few,CASSPRTGGNYEQYF,TGTGCCAGCAGTCCGAGGACAGGGGGCAACTACGAGCAGTACTTC
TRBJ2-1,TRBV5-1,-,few,CASSSTREQFF,TGCGCCAGCAGCTCCACCCGCGAGCAGTTCTTC
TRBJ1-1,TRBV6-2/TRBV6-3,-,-,CASSTPGGPEAFF,TGTGCCAGCAGTACCCCGGGAGGCCCTGAAGCTTTCTTT
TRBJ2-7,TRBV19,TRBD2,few,CASSIEAGGVTDYEQYF,TGTGCCAGTAGTATAGAGGCGGGGGGGGTGACTGACTACGAGCAGTACTTC
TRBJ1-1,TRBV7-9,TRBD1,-,CASSAKPGQGASNTEAFF,TGTGCCAGCAGCGCAAAACCGGGACAGGGGGCCTCGAACACTGAAGCTTTCTTT
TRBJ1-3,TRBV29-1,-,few,CSVGTVSSGNTIYF,TGCAGCGTTGGGACAGTGAGCTCTGGAAACACCATATATTTT
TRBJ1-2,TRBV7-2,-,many,CASSPLTAPNYGYTF,TGTGCCAGCAGTCCCCTGACCGCTCCTAACTATGGCTACACCTTC
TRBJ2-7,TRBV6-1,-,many,CASSEAGTTTGSSYEQYF,TGTGCCAGCAGTGAAGCGGGGACTACAACAGGGAGCTCCTACGAGCAGTACTTC
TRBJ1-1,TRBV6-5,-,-,CASSYSIRGGRTEAFF,TGTGCCAGCAGTTACTCGATTAGGGGGGGTCGTACTGAAGCTTTCTTT
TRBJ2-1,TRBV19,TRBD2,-,CASSIRGGGAVNEQFF,TGTGCCAGTAGTATTCGGGGCGGGGGGGCAGTAAATGAGCAGTTCTTC
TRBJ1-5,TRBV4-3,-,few,CASSQSGDSNQPQHF,TGCGCCAGCAGCCAATCAGGGGACAGCAATCAGCCCCAGCATTTT
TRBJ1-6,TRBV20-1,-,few,CSATIWLGTGNSPLHF,TGCAGTGCCACCATCTGGCTTGGGACTGGAAACTCACCCCTCCACTTT
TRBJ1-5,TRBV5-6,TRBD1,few,CASSLRGQSFANQPQHF,TGTGCCAGCAGCCTGAGGGGACAGAGCTTCGCAAATCAGCCCCAGCATTTT
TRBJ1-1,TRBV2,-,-,CASPDRTETEAFF,TGTGCCAGCCCGGACAGAACCGAGACTGAAGCTTTCTTT
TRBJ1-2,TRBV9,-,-,CASSVGRDSGGNYGYTF,TGTGCCAGCAGCGTAGGCAGGGACTCTGGGGGTAACTATGGCTACACCTTC
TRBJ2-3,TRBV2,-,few,CASSASQYF,TGTGCCAGCAGTGCTTCGCAATATTTT
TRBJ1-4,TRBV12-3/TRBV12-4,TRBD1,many,CASSKTGDRNEKLFF,TGTGCCAGCAGCAAGACAGGGGATCGAAATGAAAAACTGTTTTTT
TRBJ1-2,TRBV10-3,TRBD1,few,CAIKKGQGDYTF,TGTGCCATCAAGAAGGGACAGGGGGACTACACCTTC
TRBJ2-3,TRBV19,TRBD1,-,CASSARDSRTDTQYF,TGTGCCAGTAGTGCCCGGGACAGCCGCACAGATACGCAGTATTTT
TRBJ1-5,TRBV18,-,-,CASSPGPNSNQPQHF,TGTGCCAGCTCACCAGGCCCAAATAGCAATCAGCCCCAGCATTTT
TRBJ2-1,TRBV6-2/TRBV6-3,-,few,CASSYFGLPPEQFF,TGTGCCAGCAGTTACTTCGGACTACCCCCTGAGCAGTTCTTC
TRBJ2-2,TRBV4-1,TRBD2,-,CASSDRTSSVNGELFF,TGCGCCAGCAGCGATCGGACTAGCTCGGTAAACGGGGAGCTGTTTTTT
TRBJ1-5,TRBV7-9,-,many,CASSLGGTQHF,TGTGCCAGCAGCCTAGGCGGGACCCAGCATTTT
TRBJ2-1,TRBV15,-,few,CATRLGGSYYNEQFF,TGTGCCACTAGACTTGGGGGAAGCTACTACAATGAGCAGTTCTTC
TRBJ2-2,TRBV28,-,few,CASSAMDSSNTGELFF,TGTGCCAGCAGTGCCATGGACAGTTCGAACACCGGGGAGCTGTTTTTT
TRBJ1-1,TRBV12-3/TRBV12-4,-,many,CASNQLILNTEAFF,TGTGCCAGCAATCAGTTAATCCTGAACACTGAAGCTTTCTTT
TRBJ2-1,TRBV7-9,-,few,CASSLERNEQFF,TGTGCCAGCAGCTTAGAGAGGAATGAGCAGTTCTTC
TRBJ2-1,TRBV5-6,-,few,CASSLAPAGMNNEQFF,TGTGCCAGCAGCTTGGCTCCCGCGGGGATGAACAATGAGCAGTTCTTC
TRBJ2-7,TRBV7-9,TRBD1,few,CASSSGDRIVEQYF,TGTGCCAGCAGCTCCGGGGACAGGATCGTCGAGCAGTACTTC
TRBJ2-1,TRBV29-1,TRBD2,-,CSVVGGASNEQFF,TGCAGCGTTGTCGGGGGGGCTTCCAATGAGCAGTTCTTC
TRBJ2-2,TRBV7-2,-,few,CASSLGPPGRLEGTGELFF,TGTGCCAGCAGCCTAGGTCCCCCGGGGAGGCTCGAGGGCACCGGGGAGCTGTTTTTT
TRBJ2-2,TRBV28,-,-,CASSLSRIDGNTGELFF,TGTGCCAGCAGTTTATCGCGAATAGACGGGAACACCGGGGAGCTGTTTTTT
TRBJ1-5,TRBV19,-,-,CASSIWTESNQPQHF,TGTGCCAGTAGTATTTGGACAGAGAGCAATCAGCCCCAGCATTTT
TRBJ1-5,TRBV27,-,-,CASSPGPRLPQHF,TGTGCCAGCAGTCCCGGGCCTAGGCTACCCCAGCATTTT
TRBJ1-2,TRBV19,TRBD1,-,CASRGTGVSNYGYTF,TGTGCCAGTAGGGGTACAGGGGTGAGTAACTATGGCTACACCTTC